This T cell receptor beta chain was documented in a study of T cell changes during pregnancy in multiple sclerosis. Generated by immunoSEQ multiplex PCR, the TCRdb table keeps only in-frame clones and is missing some. Of around 44,000 clones in the sample, around 94% were seen once. CDR3 length equals 15 residues. V lost 7 bases, J lost 7 bases, and 19 bases lay in between. Per the germline V gene, CDR1 is MNHNY and CDR2 is SVGAGI (reference sequence). The rearrangement uses TRBV6-6 and TRBJ2-2, with D possibly TRBD2 on 6 matching bases. The clonotype comes from a female donor with multiple sclerosis, enrolled in a pregnancy study. The sample taken for sequencing was peripheral blood. This chain's CDR3 is CASILHTAGNGELFF. The CDR3 DNA follows: TGTGCCAGCATTCTCCATACTGCGGGGAACGGGGAGCTGTTTTTT.